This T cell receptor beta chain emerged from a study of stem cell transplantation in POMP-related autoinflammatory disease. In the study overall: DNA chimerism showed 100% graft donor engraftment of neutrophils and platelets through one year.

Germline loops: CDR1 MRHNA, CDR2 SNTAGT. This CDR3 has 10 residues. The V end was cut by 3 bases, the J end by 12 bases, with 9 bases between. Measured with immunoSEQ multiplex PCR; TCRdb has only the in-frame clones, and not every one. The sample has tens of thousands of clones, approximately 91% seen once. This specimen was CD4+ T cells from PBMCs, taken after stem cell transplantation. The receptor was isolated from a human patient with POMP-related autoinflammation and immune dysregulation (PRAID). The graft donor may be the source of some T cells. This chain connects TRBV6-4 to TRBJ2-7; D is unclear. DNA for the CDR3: TGTGCCAGCAGTGAGAAGGTTCGGTACGTC. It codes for CASSEKVRYV.